This TCR beta chain was sequenced for a study of blood T cell repertoires in COVID-19. Across the whole study: Acute and convalescent COVID-19 samples came from the United States, Italy and Spain.

Here immunoSEQ multiplex PCR was the method, and the copy in TCRdb shows in-frame clones only, minus some. Here the sample spans roughly 520,000 clones, 88% being singletons. This CDR3 is built from 15 residues. Trimming took off 2 bases at V and 3 bases at J, with 13 bases between the two ends. The germline CDR1 and CDR2 sequences are MNHNS and SASEGT. V and J are TRBV6-1 and TRBJ1-1; D possibly corresponds to TRBD1 (5 bases). The material sequenced was PBMCs or T cells enriched from blood (not recorded which). This TCR derives from a woman between 40 and 55 years old who had recovered from COVID-19. CDR3: CASSELAGKDTEAFF. The CDR3 nucleotides read TGTGCCAGCAGTGAATTAGCAGGGAAGGACACTGAAGCTTTCTTT.